One and the same sample provided the 29 T cell receptor beta chains below, sequenced in a study of T cells in Graves' hyperthyroidism and ophthalmopathy. Researchers amplified the TCR beta CDR3 regions from RNA transcripts. The TCR CDR3 was amplified in a first-round RT-PCR using the HTBI primer set. TCRdb re-derived calls from the multiplex PCR reads in MiXCR, one entry per CDR3 protein. The profile shows about 350,000 distinct CDR3 sequences, 14% of them singletons. Sequencing used blood. The receptors were gathered from a woman aged 30 to 39 with Graves' hyperthyroidism.

This clonotype was picked up many times. V gene TRBV12-3 or TRBV12-4 combines with J gene TRBJ1-1; D remains unclear. V lost 7 bases and J lost 3, with 9 bases in between. The length of the CDR3 is 12 residues. CDR3 nucleotide sequence: TGTGCCAGCAATTATGGGGACACTGAAGCTTTCTTT. It translates to CASNYGDTEAFF.

To note about this clonotype: One end of the junction fails to match germline, which may point to a read error. The chain combines TRBV3-1 with TRBJ2-7; 8 bases align to TRBD1. The V gene's germline CDR1 is LGHDT and CDR2 YNNKEL (reference sequence). The length of the CDR3 is 15 residues. This CDR3 reads CASSQDPKDRARATF. CDR3 in DNA: TGTGCCAGCAGCCAAGATCCCAAGGACAGGGCCCGGGCTACCTTC.

There are a few counts of this clonotype. The chain couples TRBV12-3 or TRBV12-4 to TRBJ2-7, with D possibly TRBD2 on 6 matching bases. V lost 6 bases to trimming and J lost 6 bases, with 18 bases between them. The CDR3 length is 14 residues. CDR3 protein: CASSPRDFPFEQYF. Here the CDR3 DNA reads TGTGCCAGCAGCCCCAGGGACTTCCCTTTCGAGCAGTACTTC.

The J gene is TRBJ2-7, the V gene TRBV20-1; TRBD2 aligns across 9 bases. CDR1 is DFQATT, CDR2 SNEGSKA, per germline (reference sequence). The J segment lost 6 bases and the V segment lost 1 base, leaving 10 bases of the junction unmatched. The CDR3 sequence is 15 residues long. The CDR3: CSARAGPGLASEQYF. The CDR3 bases are TGCAGTGCTAGAGCGGGACCGGGACTAGCTTCCGAGCAGTACTTC.

About this clonotype itself: A much larger clone is a single base away; this may be a read error. The chain has TRBV20-1 and TRBJ2-5, with D perhaps assigned TRBD1 or TRBD2 (5 bases each). V lost 0 bases, J lost 3 bases, and 17 bases lay in between. Germline values: CDR1 DFQATT, CDR2 SNEGSKA (reference sequence). The CDR3 runs 16 residues. CDR3 region: CSARDWGTNLEETQYF. As DNA, the CDR3 is TGCAGTGCTAGAGATTGGGGGACCAACTTGGAAGAGACCCAGTACTTC.

This rearrangement joins TRBV7-9 to TRBJ2-1; D is possibly TRBD1 (6 bases). V lost 5 bases to trimming and J lost 6 bases, with 17 bases between them. CDR3 length: 15 amino acids. The germline gives CDR1 SEHNR, CDR2 FQNEAQ (reference sequence). The CDR3 DNA reads as TGTGCCAGCAGCCCTAACAGGGTTTCAGGCAATGAGCAGTTCTTC. This sequence encodes CASSPNRVSGNEQFF.

This clonotype was observed a few times. The CDR3 DNA is TGTGCCAGCAGCTTCCCGGAGAACTATGGCTACACCTTC. It is translated as CASSFPENYGYTF. The gene calls are TRBV5-4 and TRBJ1-2; no reliable D call. Per the germline V gene, CDR1 is SGHNT and CDR2 is YYREEE (reference sequence). Trimming removed 2 bases at V and 2 bases at J, with 7 bases between. This CDR3 region has 13 residues.

This clonotype was detected ten times or more. This chain uses TRBV7-9 with TRBJ2-3; TRBD2 matches 10 bases. The trim removed 4 bases at V and 6 bases at J, leaving 19 bases unmatched. Germline CDR1 reads SEHNR; CDR2 reads FQNEAQ (reference sequence). CDR3 size: 19 residues. The DNA for the CDR3 is TGTGCCAGCAGCTCGGACAACCTCACTACTAGCGGGAAGATGGATACGCAGTATTTT. Translated, it gives CASSSDNLTTSGKMDTQYF.

This clonotype was observed at least ten times. This chain connects TRBV29-1 to TRBJ2-1, with no clear D. Between the trimmed V and J ends, which lost 3 bases and 9 bases, there was a span of 12 bases. CDR3 length equals 12 residues. In germline, CDR1 is SQVTM, CDR2 ANQGSEA. The CDR3, as DNA: TGCAGCGTTGACAGGTCTGGTTTTGAGCAGTTCTTC. Amino acid sequence: CSVDRSGFEQFF.

V usage is TRBV19 and J usage is TRBJ2-7; D ambiguous. Per the germline V gene, CDR1 is LNHDA and CDR2 is SQIVND (reference sequence). V dropped 7 bases and J dropped 5 bases, with 21 bases sitting between them. The CDR3 extends over 15 amino acids. As DNA, the CDR3 is TGTGCCAGTACCCCCCCGGTACACGGCCTGAACGAGCAGTACTTC. This translates into CASTPPVHGLNEQYF.

This clonotype was recorded many times. The chain recombines TRBV12-3 or TRBV12-4 with TRBJ2-5; TRBD1 aligns across 7 bases. V lost 6 bases to trimming and J lost 0 bases; unmatched junction nucleotides: 10. The CDR3 consists of 16 residues. In DNA, the CDR3 is TGTGCCAGCAGCCCTCCGGGACAGCCGTACCAAGAGACCCAGTACTTC. As protein: CASSPPGQPYQETQYF.

The chain combines TRBV27 with TRBJ1-4; D is possibly TRBD1 (6 bases). The CDR3 is made up of 15 amino acids. The V end lost 1 base, the J end lost 6 bases, and 12 bases lay between the germline ends. Germline assignment: CDR1 MNHEY and CDR2 SMNVEV (reference sequence). Written as DNA, the CDR3 is TGTGCCAGCAGTTTATGGGGGGGCAGTTATGAAAAACTGTTTTTT. Translating gives CASSLWGGSYEKLFF.

The chain is built from TRBV30 and TRBJ2-2; the D call may be TRBD1 or TRBD2 (5 bases each). Germline CDR1 reads GTSNPN; CDR2 reads SVGIG (reference sequence). Trimming took 5 bases from V and 5 from J, leaving 12 bases between them. The CDR3 totals 13 residues. The CDR3 is CAWEVWGTGELFF. DNA of the CDR3: TGTGCCTGGGAGGTGTGGGGGACCGGGGAGCTGTTTTTT.

The chain employs TRBV9 and TRBJ1-1, with a tentative D call TRBD1 (6 bases). In germline, CDR1 is SGDLS, CDR2 YYNGEE. The CDR3 has 15 residues. The V end lost 3 bases, the J end lost 4 bases, and 16 bases lay between the germline ends. CDR3 nucleotides: TGTGCCAGCAGCGCCGGAACAGGGTCGGTCACTGAAGCTTTCTTT. This sequence encodes CASSAGTGSVTEAFF.

This clonotype appeared a few times. The chain recombines TRBV20-1 with TRBJ2-7; D is perhaps TRBD2 (7 bases). V was cut by 3 bases and J by 4 bases, with 19 bases left in between. CDR3 length equals 15 residues. Germline CDR1 reads DFQATT; CDR2 reads SNEGSKA (reference sequence). CDR3 sequence: CSASVGGGNRYEQYF. CDR3 coding DNA: TGCAGTGCTAGTGTAGGGGGGGGCAATCGGTACGAGCAGTACTTC.

This clonotype has more than one count but fewer than ten. The gene calls are TRBV6-2 or TRBV6-3 and TRBJ1-5; a weak D match, TRBD1 (6 bases). Trimming took off 6 bases at V and 4 bases at J, with 22 bases between the two ends. The germline CDR1 and CDR2 sequences are MNHEY and SVGEGT. The CDR3 totals 17 residues. The CDR3 nucleotides read TGTGCCAGCAGACATCCCAACCCGACAGGACTAAATCAGCCCCAGCATTTT. This translates into CASRHPNPTGLNQPQHF.

This clonotype showed up many times. The chain combines TRBV28 with TRBJ2-1, with 8 bases fitting TRBD2. The CDR3 consists of 15 residues. The V gene's germline CDR1 is MDHEN and CDR2 SYDVKM. The V gene end was trimmed by 5 bases and the J gene end by 9 bases; junction bases not matched to a gene: 12. DNA of the CDR3: TGTGCCAGCAGTCCCTTACAGGGACTAGACGGTGAGCAGTTCTTC. This translates into CASSPLQGLDGEQFF.

This clonotype was recorded many times. The chain uses TRBV28 and TRBJ1-5; D gene ambiguous. Looked up from germline, CDR1 is MDHEN and CDR2 is SYDVKM. The CDR3 is 13 residues long. Trimming left V 2 bases short and J 9 bases short, with 11 bases between. The CDR3 protein is CASSLDLVRPQHF. The DNA for the CDR3 is TGTGCCAGCAGTTTAGACCTAGTGCGGCCCCAGCATTTT.

In its sample, this clonotype was seen many times. The chain couples TRBV28 to TRBJ2-1, with D perhaps matching TRBD2 (5 bases). Germline-derived CDR1 and CDR2 are MDHEN and SYDVKM. The V end lost 5 bases, the J end lost 10 bases, and 15 bases lay between the germline ends. CDR3 length: 13 amino acids. The CDR3 here is CASSPSGFHEQFF. CDR3 nucleotides: TGTGCCAGCAGTCCCTCGGGATTCCACGAGCAGTTCTTC.

This clonotype has ten or more counts. The chain has TRBV28 and TRBJ2-1, with D possibly matching TRBD2 (6 bases). The V gene's germline CDR1 is MDHEN and CDR2 SYDVKM. V lost 6 bases to trimming and J lost 6 bases, with 12 bases between them. The CDR3 totals 13 residues. The DNA for the CDR3 is TGTGCCAGCAGCGGGGGACCCTTCAATGAGCAGTTCTTC. It is translated as CASSGGPFNEQFF. Full variable domain (outside the CDR3, taken from reference TRBV28 and TRBJ2-1): DVKVTQSSRYLVKRTGEKVFLECVQDMDHENMFWYRQDPGLGLRLIYFSYDVKMKEKGDIPEGYSVSREKKERFSLILESASTNQTSMYLCASSGGPFNEQFFGPGTRLTVL.

V gene TRBV20-1 combines with J gene TRBJ2-7; 13 bases map to TRBD2. Germline V gene data show CDR1 as DFQATT and CDR2 as SNEGSKA (reference sequence). The CDR3 spans 16 residues. V was clipped by 2 bases and J by 5 bases; unmatched bases: 9. CDR3 amino acids: CSARKIGLAGDDEQYF. CDR3 DNA: TGCAGTGCTAGAAAAATTGGACTAGCGGGGGATGACGAGCAGTACTTC.

This clonotype has ten or more counts. The chain is built from TRBV12-3 or TRBV12-4 and TRBJ1-5; no firm D call. V was clipped by 5 bases and J by 6 bases, with 8 bases between them. This CDR3 has 12 residues. The CDR3 spells CASSSSGQPQHF. The DNA of the CDR3 is TGTGCCAGCAGTAGCAGCGGTCAGCCCCAGCATTTT.

In this sample, this clonotype turned up many times. This chain connects TRBV2 to TRBJ2-7, with 7 nucleotides matching TRBD2. Germline V gene lookup returns CDR1 SNHLY and CDR2 FYNNEI. CDR3 size: 15 residues. J lost 4 bases, V lost 7 bases, and 13 bases had no gene match. The chain's CDR3 is CASNRDGTKGYEQYF. CDR3 DNA sequence: TGTGCCAGCAATCGCGACGGGACTAAAGGGTACGAGCAGTACTTC.

This clonotype appeared many times. The chain combines TRBV28 with TRBJ2-5; 8 bases fit TRBD2. The CDR3 is 13 amino acids. In germline, CDR1 is MDHEN, CDR2 SYDVKM. The junction had 3 bases not matched to a gene; V was cut back by 5 bases and J by 4 bases. The CDR3 is CASSRGGLETQYF. The CDR3 DNA sequence: TGTGCCAGCAGTCGCGGGGGGTTAGAGACCCAGTACTTC. Filled out from reference TRBV28 and TRBJ2-5, the complete variable domain reads DVKVTQSSRYLVKRTGEKVFLECVQDMDHENMFWYRQDPGLGLRLIYFSYDVKMKEKGDIPEGYSVSREKKERFSLILESASTNQTSMYLCASSRGGLETQYFGPGTRLLVL.

This clonotype was counted a few times. The chain couples TRBV29-1 to TRBJ1-1, with D maybe TRBD1 (5 bases). This CDR3 region has 10 residues. From germline, CDR1 is SQVTM and CDR2 ANQGSEA. V lost 7 bases and J lost 13, with 16 bases in between. CDR3 coding DNA: TGCAGCGCCGGGACCTCAGACGGTTTCTTT. It yields the protein CSAGTSDGFF.

This clonotype was observed a handful of times. V usage is TRBV4-2 and J usage is TRBJ2-7, with TRBD2 matching 8 bases. The junction had 6 bases not matched to a gene; V was cut back by 0 bases and J by 5 bases. CDR1 LGHNA and CDR2 YNFKEQ come from the germline V gene. This CDR3 is 15 amino acids long. The CDR3 loop reads CASSQESGRTHEQYF. The CDR3 DNA is TGTGCCAGCAGCCAAGAGAGCGGGAGAACCCACGAGCAGTACTTC.

This clonotype turned up a few times. The chain joins TRBV18 to TRBJ2-5; 12 bases match TRBD1. The CDR3 contains 15 residues. Germline-derived CDR1 and CDR2 are KGHSH and LQKENI. J gave up 4 bases and V 6 bases, and 6 bases lay outside the gene matches. The CDR3 spells CASSYPGQGAETQYF. The CDR3 bases are TGTGCCAGCTCGTACCCGGGACAGGGGGCAGAGACCCAGTACTTC. Full variable domain (rest looked up from reference TRBV18 and TRBJ2-5): NAGVMQNPRHLVRRRGQEARLRCSPMKGHSHVYWYRQLPEEGLKFMVYLQKENIIDESGMPKERFSAEFPKEGPSILRIQQVVRGDSAAYFCASSYPGQGAETQYFGPGTRLLVL.

This clonotype showed up many times. The chain couples TRBV6-1 to TRBJ1-3; weak D call: TRBD1 (5 bases). Per germline, CDR1 MNHNS and CDR2 SASEGT. The CDR3 is 14 amino acids. V lost 6 bases, J lost 4 bases, and 13 bases lay in between. CDR3 loop: CASSPGHLGNTIYF. The CDR3 bases are TGTGCCAGCAGCCCAGGACACCTAGGAAACACCATATATTTT.

This clonotype was observed at least ten times. This chain uses TRBV7-9 with TRBJ2-7; possible D gene TRBD1, 6 bases. The germline V gene has CDR1 SEHNR and CDR2 FQNEAQ (reference sequence). Trimming took 7 bases from V and 3 from J, leaving 13 bases between them. CDR3 length: 13 residues. The CDR3 DNA follows: TGTGCCAGCACCTGGGACAACGTCTACGAGCAGTACTTC. Residues: CASTWDNVYEQYF. Full variable domain (rest looked up from reference TRBV7-9 and TRBJ2-7): DTGVSQNPRHKITKRGQNVTFRCDPISEHNRLYWYRQTLGQGPEFLTYFQNEAQLEKSRLLSDRFSAERPKGSFSTLEIQRTEQGDSAMYLCASTWDNVYEQYFGPGTRLTVT.